These 8 T cell receptor beta chains originate from one sample sequenced in a study of naive and memory T cell subsets. The library had UMIs added by 3' ligation of an oligonucleotide to TCR cDNA. Ligated cDNA underwent four rounds of PCR with nested alpha and beta constant region primers and SP2. TCRdb itself ran the 5' RACE reads through MiXCR, one entry per CDR3 protein. The sample carries about 56,000 distinct CDR3 sequences, more than 7.5% recorded once. Source of these receptors: a female donor in good health.

This chain joins TRBV7-6 and TRBJ2-6, with D unresolved. This CDR3 is 16 amino acids long. Germline V lookup: CDR1 SGHVS, CDR2 FNYEAQ. Trimming took off 5 bases at V and 0 bases at J, with 11 bases between the two ends. CDR3 protein: CASSRGRISGANVLTF. The DNA for the CDR3 is TGTGCCAGCAGCCGAGGACGGATCTCTGGGGCCAACGTCCTGACTTTC.

This clonotype was observed a few times. The chain employs TRBV6-5 and TRBJ1-1; 8 bases are shared with TRBD1. The CDR3 runs to 15 residues. Looked up from germline, CDR1 is MNHEY and CDR2 is SVGAGI. Unmatched junction bases numbered 10, after V lost 5 bases and J lost 5 bases. DNA of the CDR3: TGTGCCAGCAGTCGAGCCTTGACAGGGGAAACTGAAGCTTTCTTT. Protein sequence: CASSRALTGETEAFF.

This chain uses TRBV5-4 with TRBJ2-1; 8 bases are a match to TRBD2. With 9 bases clipped from V and 6 bases from J, the junction kept 17 bases outside the gene matches. This CDR3 comprises 16 residues. The germline CDR1 and CDR2 sequences are SGHNT and YYREEE (reference sequence). This CDR3 reads CATSGGGLAGANEQFF. In DNA form, the CDR3 reads TGTGCCACCTCCGGGGGGGGCCTGGCGGGAGCCAATGAGCAGTTCTTC.

The chain employs TRBV2 and TRBJ1-6, with TRBD1 matching 9 bases. Germline trimming cut 6 bases from V and 10 bases from J; bases unmatched to any gene: 4. In germline, CDR1 is SNHLY, CDR2 FYNNEI. This CDR3 is built from 13 residues. The CDR3, as DNA: TGTGCCAGCAGAAAACAGGGGGCCTCACCCCTCCACTTT. Translated, it gives CASRKQGASPLHF. Based on the CDR3 plus reference TRBV2 and TRBJ1-6, the full variable domain is EPEVTQTPSHQVTQMGQEVILRCVPISNHLYFYWYRQILGQKVEFLVSFYNNEISEKSEIFDDQFSVERPDGSNFTLKIRSTKLEDSAMYFCASRKQGASPLHFGNGTRLTVT.

Many counts were recorded for this clonotype. The J gene is TRBJ1-1, the V gene TRBV5-6; the D is unclear. Looked up from germline, CDR1 is SGHDT and CDR2 is YYEEEE. V was pared by 1 base and J by 1 base, with 8 bases between. The CDR3 loop spans 14 amino acids. For the CDR3, the DNA is TGTGCCAGCAGCTTGTTAACAGCGAACACTGAAGCTTTCTTT. It codes for CASSLLTANTEAFF.

This clonotype was counted between two and nine times. V gene TRBV29-1 combines with J gene TRBJ2-7; D unclear. CDR3 size: 12 residues. Trimming removed 5 bases from V and 3 bases from J, with 11 bases in between. From germline, CDR1 is SQVTM and CDR2 ANQGSEA. CDR3 protein: CSVCDLLYEQYF. CDR3 nucleotide sequence: TGCAGCGTTTGCGACCTTCTCTACGAGCAGTACTTC.

This clonotype has at least ten counts. The CDR3 sequence: CASRSTDTQYF. Here the CDR3 DNA reads TGTGCCAGCAGAAGCACAGATACGCAGTATTTT. The J gene is TRBJ2-3, the V gene TRBV2, with D unresolved. The CDR3 has 11 residues. CDR1 is SNHLY, CDR2 FYNNEI, per germline. The V and J ends lost 6 bases and 0 bases respectively, with 1 base between them.

The rearrangement joins TRBV6-5 to TRBJ2-2; maybe TRBD2 (6 bases). The CDR3 totals 15 residues. The V gene's germline CDR1 is MNHEY and CDR2 SVGAGI. V lost 5 bases, J lost 5 bases, and 15 bases lay in between. Here the CDR3 DNA reads TGTGCCAGCAGTGGCTTTGCGGGGTCAACCGGGGAGCTGTTTTTT. Translated, it gives CASSGFAGSTGELFF.